The entry below gives a single T cell receptor beta chain sequence along with its context. Its matching antigen is unknown. These data belong to a study of shared clonotypes between healthy human individuals. Study-wide findings and caveats: Clonotypes shared by all four donors outscored non-shared clonotypes in generation probability.

The CDR3 has 14 amino acids. Trimming removed 6 bases at V and 2 bases at J, with 13 bases between. Germline V gene lookup returns CDR1 SQVTM and CDR2 ANQGSEA. Here immunoSEQ multiplex PCR was the method, and the copy in TCRdb shows in-frame clones only, minus some. The sample lists 2 million or so clones, roughly 94% occurring once. This chain links TRBV29-1 with TRBJ2-2; tentatively, D is TRBD2 (5 bases). The sequencing sample was made of naive CD4+ T cells sorted from blood. This sample's subset: CD45RA+ positively selected. The TCR originated in a man younger than 35 in good health. Here the CDR3 reads CSVVPGDNTGELFF. CDR3 in DNA: TGCAGCGTGGTCCCCGGGGATAACACCGGGGAGCTGTTTTTT.